This entry concerns a single T cell receptor (beta chain). The table lists this clone with a count of one. Its recognized antigen is unknown. There are no base qualities to consult, and no much larger clone falls within one base. The sample is drawn from a study of cytomegalovirus exposure and HLA in healthy donors (dated by TCRdb to the late 2010s). Looking at the study overall: In an earlier analysis of fewer than 750 of the donors, 276 Gb of sequence data and 90 million to 120 million unique TCR beta sequences from 180 million or so T cells were reported. An early release that covered 500 to 800 HLA-typed donors contained 300 to 350 gigabases of sequencing data and some 87 million unique TCR sequences. Of the 350 to 400 genotyped donors, about 84% fell in the genetic ancestry cluster associated with self-reported Caucasian donors. The aim of the study was to test whether cataloging public T cell receptors could identify signatures of past pathogen exposure. The study used immunosequencing to profile the T cell repertoires of 666 subjects and linked those repertoires to cytomegalovirus serostatus. A separate validation cohort of roughly 130 different subjects was used in addition to the roughly 640-subject first cohort. To predict cytomegalovirus infection status, the study combined high-throughput TCR immunosequencing, statistical association of individual TCRs with disease status, and machine learning. A later analysis re-examined previously published TCR beta repertoires from about 670 donors and added high-resolution HLA genotyping to investigate patterns of TCR occurrence. Rather than using new phenotypic data, the later analysis identified candidate immune exposures from TCR beta sequences and from how often those sequences occurred across donors. In an earlier analysis of 587 of the donors, high-throughput TCR beta sequencing was used to judge whether each TCR beta V gene segment behaved as functional or pseudogenic. Donor age, sex, ethnicity and CMV serostatus were compiled alongside the repertoire data. Genome-wide SNP genotypes for about 60% of the roughly 670 donors were used in a later genetic analysis, which treated that subset as a discovery cohort. Every discovery cohort repertoire had been produced on one sequencing platform. HLA typing covered class I and class II loci at four-digit resolution. Typing coverage differed by locus: A, B, C, DRB1 and DQB1 were typed in roughly 620-630 donors, DQA1 in 522, DPA1 in approximately 600, and DPB1 in just under 490. About five DR-DQ haplotypes were treated as single units for association and clustering because of strong linkage in the cohort. Across about 370 genotyped donors of the cohort, an average of approximately 220,000 unique TCR beta nucleotide sequences per donor were sequenced, and approximately 17% of those sequences were non-productive.

Overall study outcomes, separate from this receptor: A further reported finding was that TCR beta sequences accurately predicted the HLA-A and HLA-B alleles for most subjects in the first cohort. Correlated functional status among segregating V segments might reflect linkage disequilibrium, but an unknown experimental factor could not be ruled out. In a later analysis, around 15,000 TCR beta sequences were associated with specific HLA alleles at a false discovery rate of 0.05. In a later analysis, the rate of TCR association differed among HLA loci, with DRB1 alleles having the most associated TCRs and HLA-C alleles having the fewest. Roughly uniform sequencing depth across donors was assumed in presence/absence analyses, although this assumption may not hold. Strong co-occurrence of HLA alleles, especially DR and DQ, made assigning TCR associations to individual alleles difficult. While some public TCRs were present in many individuals, most TCR sequences turned up only very rarely across donors. In a later genetic analysis, fewer N-insertions in productive TCRs were reported among donors in an Asian-associated ancestry cluster than the approximately 710-donor mean. Because the 87-base-pair reads could not distinguish some IMGT-functional V segments, including TRBV6-2 and TRBV6-3, those segments were excluded. The sequencing pipeline was judged likely to have produced a cluster of highly shared sequence variants as a technical artifact. Compared with equally common non-associated chains, HLA-associated TCR beta chains in a later analysis were more clonally expanded and had lower generation probabilities. Because HLA typing was unavailable for some donors at each locus, only the typed subset was used in association tests. Most CMV-associated TCR beta chains appeared to be HLA-restricted in a later analysis, and the HLA associations seemed to be driven largely by CMV exposure. In both the original and validation cohorts, the classifier was reported to diagnose cytomegalovirus status with high specificity and sensitivity. The study listed 170 or so TCR beta chains as associated with cytomegalovirus. Immune exposure information for the cohort was limited to CMV serostatus. Several of the top co-occurrence clusters appeared to be linked to parvovirus B19, influenza, CMV and Epstein-Barr virus, according to a later analysis. In vitro tests confirmed that a few of the cytomegalovirus-associated TCR beta chains recognize cytomegalovirus antigens. The authors suggested that the approach could potentially be generalized to other disease states and immunological phenotypes. The cohort was sequenced for TCR beta chains only, and without alpha or paired-chain data the features that could be detected were limited. An association between a missense DCLRE1C variant and V-gene and J-gene trimming of TCR beta chains was found in a later genetic analysis and replicated in an independent cohort. The earlier analysis of approximately 590 of the donors excluded 15 to 20 rarely observed V segments, including chromosome 9 orphons, because counts were too low. Broadly in line with IMGT annotations, most TCR beta V segments showed up in productive rearrangements about 90% or about 30% of the time in an earlier analysis of several hundred of the donors.

Taken from the germline V gene, the CDR1 and CDR2 loops are SGHAT and FQNNGV. Reading from cysteine to phenylalanine, the CDR3 counts 18 amino acids. Only the CDR3 region is kept as DNA, spanning 54 bases read in frame from base 1. V is reduced by 0 bases and J by 0 bases, leaving a spacing of 18 bases between them. Library construction relied on the immunoSEQ multiplex PCR assay. For the multiplex PCR, a mixture combining 60 forward primers for TCR Vbeta segments and 13 reverse primers for TCR Jbeta segments was used. Amplification of the CDR3 region of rearranged TCR beta genes was performed with a multiplex PCR assay on genomic DNA. The Illumina HiSeq System was used to sequence the amplified TCR beta libraries as 87-base-pair reads. As for how the authors treated the data: In a later analysis, some 80 million unique TCR beta chains were counted across the 500 to 850 repertoires, and around 10 million of these chains were shared by at least two donors. Raw reads were error-corrected and collapsed into unique sequences with a nearest-neighbor algorithm that merged closely related sequences to remove PCR and sequencing errors. Alignment of CDR3 sequences to IMGT reference sequences was used to assign V, D and J gene segments. Each retained sequence needed at least a six-nucleotide match to both a V gene segment and a J gene segment. A rearrangement was called productive if the CDR3 had no stop codons and remained in frame with V and J, and every other rearrangement was called non-productive. CDR3 was defined by IMGT convention, running from the second conserved V-encoded cysteine to the conserved J-encoded phenylalanine. The earlier analysis of more than 450 of the donors excluded sequences that lacked an unambiguous match to a single V gene segment. In an earlier analysis of 587 of the donors, a V segment was called functional when productive rearrangements were above 56.7%, and segregating when the standard deviation between donors exceeded 5%. A statistical classification framework was built for diagnosing cytomegalovirus status from the catalog of TCR beta chain sequences. In a later analysis, V and J genes were assigned by comparing TCR nucleotide sequences against IMGT/GENE-DB human TR gene sequences. Using the TCRdist pipeline, a later analysis assigned CDR3 sequences along with most-parsimonious VDJ recombination scenarios. In a later analysis, each TCR beta chain was defined by its CDR3 amino acid sequence together with its V-gene family, and reads without a unique V-gene family were excluded. As a way to deal with suspected cross-contamination and a sequencing artifact, a later analysis dropped 592 nucleotide sequences that were highly shared and had low generation probability. For each public chain, a later analysis derived a clonal expansion index from normalized ranks of inferred template counts within each repertoire. In a later analysis, generation probabilities were computed using a VDJ recombination model fitted to out-of-frame rearrangements, and the results were checked against IGoR. In a later analysis, TCR-TCR, TCR-HLA and TCR-CMV co-occurrence was scored with hypergeometric tests, and a repertoire-size bias correction was applied to TCR pairs. In a later analysis, false discovery rates were estimated by permuting HLA or CMV assignments 20 times. In a later analysis, co-occurring TCRs were grouped using DBSCAN, and TCRdist sequence similarity was added for clustering within HLA-allele-positive subsets. Co-occurrence clustering excluded repertoires with fewer than 30,000 or more than 120,000 public chains, plus five with anomalous nucleotide sharing. This immuneACCESS table, as held by TCRdb, lists in-frame sequences with V and J called but not all clones. Of the missing ones, under half trace to an unresolved V gene in checked studies; the others have no known cause. V, J and clone size reflect that table, while D and trimming were determined from the DNA. For this sample the table gives approximately 150,000 clones, of which around 75% were detected only once. The ten most abundant clones make up 3% to 3.5% of the sample.

In total, approximately 610 healthy bone marrow donors made up the cohort. At the time of sampling, all cohort members were nominally healthy, though unrecorded immune exposures were likely present. The donor was CMV seronegative and belonged to the group of 352 seronegative cohort members. A peripheral blood sample was provided by each donor, and peripheral blood mononuclear cells were used for TCR beta sequencing. The Qiagen DNeasy Blood Extraction Kit was used to extract genomic DNA from the blood cell samples. The sequence was collected from a male donor in good health and CMV-seronegative. The source material was PBMCs. The chain is encoded by TRBV11-2 joined to TRBJ2-7, and perhaps TRBD2 as D gene, on 6 matching bases. The nucleotide sequence is given as TGTGCCAGCAGCTTAGATAGGCCCCGGGAGCTCCTCTCCTACGAGCAGTACTTC. It is translated as CASSLDRPRELLSYEQYF.